Each of the 10 T cell receptor beta chains below was sequenced from the same sample in a study of cytomegalovirus exposure and HLA in healthy donors. Using immunoSEQ multiplex PCR, the repertoire was profiled, and TCRdb retains in-frame clones only, with some absent. The top ten hold more than 10% of the sample, which has approximately 230,000 clones, roughly 90% seen once. The specimen sequenced was PBMCs. These receptors were obtained from a man younger than 30 in good health and CMV-seropositive.

This clone has only a few counts. One end of the junction varies from germline; a read error may be responsible. The V and J genes are TRBV6-1 and TRBJ2-7, with 10 positions matching TRBD1. This CDR3 has 17 residues. The germline gives CDR1 MNHNS, CDR2 SASEGT. Written as DNA, the CDR3 is TGTGCCATCAGTGAGCAAATTGACAGGGGGCGATCCTACGAGCAGTACTTC. Amino acid sequence: CAISEQIDRGRSYEQYF.

This clone was seen a few times. The chain carries TRBV5-1 and TRBJ2-7, with D perhaps matching TRBD1 (6 bases). Trimming stripped 0 bases from V and 3 bases from J, with 10 bases between. The CDR3 runs 14 residues. CDR1 and CDR2 (germline): SGHRS, YFSETQ. This CDR3 reads CASSLGYRDYEQYF. CDR3 bases: TGCGCCAGCAGCTTGGGTTACAGGGACTACGAGCAGTACTTC. Full variable domain (rest looked up from reference TRBV5-1 and TRBJ2-7): KAGVTQTPRYLIKTRGQQVTLSCSPISGHRSVSWYQQTPGQGLQFLFEYFSETQRNKGNFPGRFSGRQFSNSRSEMNVSTLELGDSALYLCASSLGYRDYEQYFGPGTRLTVT.

The chain combines TRBV2 with TRBJ1-3; D not certain. Per germline, CDR1 SNHLY and CDR2 FYNNEI. V was cut by 7 bases and J by 0 bases, with 13 bases left in between. The CDR3 runs to 15 residues. The DNA of the CDR3 is TGTGCCAGCAACAAGGGAACTTTCTCTGGAAACACCATATATTTT. It translates to CASNKGTFSGNTIYF.

This rearrangement joins TRBV19 to TRBJ2-7, with TRBD1 identical over 10 bases. This CDR3 region has 15 residues. J gave up 3 bases and V 5 bases, and 7 bases lay outside the gene matches. The V gene's germline CDR1 is LNHDA and CDR2 SQIVND (reference sequence). CDR3 bases: TGTGCCAGTAGTGTCGCCGGGACAGGGGACTACGAGCAGTACTTC. Its translation: CASSVAGTGDYEQYF. The full variable domain, rest sourced from reference TRBV19 and TRBJ2-7, is DGGITQSPKYLFRKEGQNVTLSCEQNLNHDAMYWYRQDPGQGLRLIYYSQIVNDFQKGDIAEGYSVSREKKESFPLTVTSAQKNPTAFYLCASSVAGTGDYEQYFGPGTRLTVT.

The chain recombines TRBV29-1 with TRBJ2-2; D tentatively fits TRBD1 or TRBD2 (5 bases each). V was trimmed by 7 bases and J by 5 bases, leaving 14 bases between them. The CDR3 extends over 13 amino acids. Germline assignment: CDR1 SQVTM and CDR2 ANQGSEA. CDR3 nucleotide sequence: TGCAGCGGCCGGCAGGGACGGACCGGGGAGCTGTTTTTT. Its protein product is CSGRQGRTGELFF.

CDR3: CASREVGRTDTQYF. DNA of the CDR3: TGTGCCAGCAGAGAGGTCGGTAGGACAGATACGCAGTATTTT. The rearrangement joins TRBV6-6 to TRBJ2-3; D gene ambiguous. Trimming removed 6 bases from V and 3 bases from J, with 13 bases in between. This CDR3 region has 14 residues. CDR1 is MNHNY, CDR2 SVGAGI, per germline (reference sequence).

The CDR3 bases are TGTGCCAGCAGCTTCCAGGGGAACTATGGCTACACCTTC. It encodes CASSFQGNYGYTF. The chain joins TRBV13 to TRBJ1-2; TRBD1 is a possible D gene (6 bases). Trimming removed 3 bases from V and 2 bases from J, with 7 bases in between. This CDR3 is 13 amino acids long. Per germline, CDR1 PRHDT and CDR2 FYEKMQ (reference sequence).

With regard to this clone: The sample has other DNA sequences that encode this CDR3 too. This chain uses TRBV7-2 with TRBJ2-1; 9 nucleotides agree with TRBD2. The germline gives CDR1 SGHTA, CDR2 FQGNSA. The V segment lost 5 bases and the J segment 7 bases; nucleotides outside the gene matches: 9. This CDR3 has 15 amino acids. The CDR3 DNA reads TGTGCCAGCAGCCCGCCGGGACTAGCAGTGAATGAGCAGTTCTTC. The encoded protein is CASSPPGLAVNEQFF. Looking up the rest from reference TRBV7-2 and TRBJ2-1 gives the full variable domain: GAGVSQSPSNKVTEKGKDVELRCDPISGHTALYWYRQSLGQGLEFLIYFQGNSAPDKSGLPSDRFSAERTGGSVSTLTIQRTQQEDSAVYLCASSPPGLAVNEQFFGPGTRLTVL.

The rearrangement links TRBV25-1 to TRBJ2-7, with D possibly being TRBD2 (5 bases). Germline lookup yields CDR1 MGHDK and CDR2 SYGVNS. V dropped 3 bases and J dropped 9 bases, with 12 bases sitting between them. The CDR3 totals 12 residues. In nucleotides, the CDR3 is TGTGCCAGCAGTGATGCGAGGGTGAGGCAGTACTTC. Amino acids: CASSDARVRQYF.

The chain carries TRBV5-6 and TRBJ2-5; either TRBD1 or TRBD2 may fit D (5 bases each). Germline values: CDR1 SGHDT, CDR2 YYEEEE. The germline V and J ends were trimmed by 3 bases and 2 bases, with 11 bases remaining between them. The CDR3 extends over 14 amino acids. CDR3 sequence reads: CASSWDVSQETQYF. The CDR3 nucleotides are TGTGCCAGCAGCTGGGACGTCTCACAAGAGACCCAGTACTTC. Variable domain in full (rest from reference TRBV5-6 and TRBJ2-5): DAGVTQSPTHLIKTRGQQVTLRCSPKSGHDTVSWYQQALGQGPQFIFQYYEEEERQRGNFPDRFSGHQFPNYSSELNVNALLLGDSALYLCASSWDVSQETQYFGPGTRLLVL.